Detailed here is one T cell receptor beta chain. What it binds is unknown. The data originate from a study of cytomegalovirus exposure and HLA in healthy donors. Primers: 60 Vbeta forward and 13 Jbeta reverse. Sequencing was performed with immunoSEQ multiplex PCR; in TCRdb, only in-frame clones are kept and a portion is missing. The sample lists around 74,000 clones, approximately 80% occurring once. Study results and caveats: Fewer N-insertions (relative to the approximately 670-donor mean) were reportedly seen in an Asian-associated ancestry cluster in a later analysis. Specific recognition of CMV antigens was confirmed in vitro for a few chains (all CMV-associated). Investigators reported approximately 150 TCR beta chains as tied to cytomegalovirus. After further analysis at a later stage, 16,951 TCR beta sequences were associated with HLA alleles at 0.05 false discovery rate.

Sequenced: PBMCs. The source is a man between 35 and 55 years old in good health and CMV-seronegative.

The CDR3 DNA reads as TGTGCCAGCAGCTACCCAACAGGGATTAGGGCTGAAGCTTTCTTT. Translating gives CASSYPTGIRAEAFF. The gene calls are TRBV5-4 and TRBJ1-1; D may be TRBD1 (6 bases). V was clipped by 3 bases and J by 6 bases, with 18 bases between them. The CDR3 extends over 15 amino acids. Germline V lookup: CDR1 SGHNT, CDR2 YYREEE (reference sequence).